The 12 T cell receptor beta chains below come from one sample, sequenced in a study of OX40 agonist ivuxolimab in advanced cancers. Libraries were prepared through the immunoSEQ multiplex PCR assay. As stored in TCRdb, this immuneACCESS dataset retains in-frame rearrangements with V and J assigned. A fraction of the clones does not appear; measured against another copy, unresolved V genes explain less than half of the discrepancy, and the remainder lacks a known reason. The sample table holds over 50,000 clones, of which about 83% were seen once. The ten top clones hold approximately 0.63% of the sample. This sample comprised CD4+ or CD8+ T cells sorted from blood, obtained in a trial of the OX40 agonist ivuxolimab. These receptors were obtained from an adult with an advanced solid tumor such as melanoma, head and neck, liver or kidney cancer.

J is TRBJ2-3 and V is TRBV6-1; perhaps TRBD2 as D (6 bases). The germline V gene has CDR1 MNHNS and CDR2 SASEGT. V lost 6 bases and J 1 base, leaving 11 bases between the germline ends. This CDR3 is built from 14 residues. For the CDR3, the DNA is TGTGCCAGCAGGAGGGACTTCGGCACAGATACGCAGTATTTT. Its protein is CASRRDFGTDTQYF.

The CDR3, as DNA: TGCGCCAGCAGCCTGGCACCGGGAGACAATGAGCAGTTCTTC. It encodes CASSLAPGDNEQFF. The chain is built from TRBV5-1 and TRBJ2-1; D perhaps matches TRBD2 (6 bases). Germline V gene data show CDR1 as SGHRS and CDR2 as YFSETQ. CDR3 length: 14 amino acids. Trimming shortened V by 4 bases and J by 5 bases, and 13 bases separated the two germline ends.

This chain uses TRBV19 with TRBJ1-2; no firm D call. V gave up 5 bases and J gave up 2 bases, with 15 bases separating them. Germline loops: CDR1 LNHDA, CDR2 SQIVND (reference sequence). This CDR3 contains 15 residues. The CDR3 sequence is CASSAAAGPNYGYTF. CDR3 DNA: TGTGCCAGTAGTGCTGCGGCGGGCCCGAACTATGGCTACACCTTC.

The rearrangement uses TRBV19 and TRBJ2-7, with a tentative D call TRBD1 (5 bases). V lost 3 bases to trimming and J lost 5 bases, with 20 bases between them. Per germline, CDR1 LNHDA and CDR2 SQIVND (reference sequence). The CDR3 runs 16 residues. CDR3 in DNA: TGTGCCAGTAGTATTGCCAGGACGCAGGGCATGGACGAGCAGTACTTC. Protein: CASSIARTQGMDEQYF.

This clone was recorded once. The V call is TRBV4-2, the J call TRBJ2-1, with TRBD2 identical over 12 bases. CDR1 is LGHNA, CDR2 YNFKEQ, per germline. This CDR3 contains 15 residues. V was clipped by 1 base and J by 7 bases; unmatched bases: 2. The CDR3 bases are TGTGCCAGCAGCCAAGGACTAGCGGGGGTTAATGAGCAGTTCTTC. It codes for CASSQGLAGVNEQFF.

As concerns this clone: An end of the junction differs from the germline gene, which may be a read error. J is TRBJ1-2 and V is TRBV18; D possibly corresponds to TRBD1 (5 bases). The CDR3 contains 14 residues. CDR1 and CDR2 from the germline V gene are KGHSH and LQKENI. As DNA, the CDR3 is TGTGCCAGCTCACCAGTGTACCGGGACGGCCAAAGCTTCTTC. This codes for CASSPVYRDGQSFF.

This clone was counted a few times. Written as DNA, the CDR3 is TGTGCCAGCAGTGCCGGAAGGGAGGAAGGCTACACCTTC. Protein: CASSAGREEGYTF. The genes are TRBV2 and TRBJ1-2, with D hard to call. Trimming took 4 bases from V and 8 from J, leaving 14 bases between them. Looked up from germline, CDR1 is SNHLY and CDR2 is FYNNEI. The CDR3 is made up of 13 amino acids. Full variable domain (missing parts from reference TRBV2 and TRBJ1-2): EPEVTQTPSHQVTQMGQEVILRCVPISNHLYFYWYRQILGQKVEFLVSFYNNEISEKSEIFDDQFSVERPDGSNFTLKIRSTKLEDSAMYFCASSAGREEGYTFGSGTRLTVV.

This clone was observed a few times. The CDR3 DNA reads as TGTGCCAGCAGTTACTCGATAAAGGGTGGGACAGATACGCAGTATTTT. This gives the protein CASSYSIKGGTDTQYF. V and J are TRBV6-5 and TRBJ2-3; D call uncertain. The CDR3 is 16 residues long. Germline V CDR1 and CDR2: MNHEY, SVGAGI. Trimming left V 0 bases short and J 3 bases short, with 13 bases between.

The chain joins TRBV6-5 to TRBJ2-7; D call uncertain. Germline V gene sequence: CDR1 MNHEY, CDR2 SVGAGI. This CDR3 is built from 14 residues. The V gene lost 6 bases and the J gene lost 0 bases, with 12 bases spanning the gap. The CDR3 spells CASSPGSYSYEQYF. The CDR3 DNA reads TGTGCCAGCAGCCCCGGGTCCTACTCCTACGAGCAGTACTTC.

The V call is TRBV7-6, the J call TRBJ2-1; maybe TRBD1 (6 bases). CDR3 size: 16 residues. V was trimmed by 1 base and J by 3 bases, leaving 13 bases between them. The germline V gene has CDR1 SGHVS and CDR2 FNYEAQ. CDR3 in DNA: TGTGCCAGCAGCTTAGGCGGACAGCCCCTCTACAATGAGCAGTTCTTC. As protein: CASSLGGQPLYNEQFF. The full variable domain, rest sourced from reference TRBV7-6 and TRBJ2-1, is GAGVSQSPRYKVTKRGQDVALRCDPISGHVSLYWYRQALGQGPEFLTYFNYEAQQDKSGLPNDRFSAERPEGSISTLTIQRTEQRDSAMYRCASSLGGQPLYNEQFFGPGTRLTVL.

The rearrangement joins TRBV19 to TRBJ1-2, with D possibly being TRBD1 (6 bases). The germline V gene encodes CDR1 LNHDA and CDR2 SQIVND (reference sequence). V lost 6 bases and J 4 bases, leaving 15 bases between the germline ends. This CDR3 has 14 amino acids. CDR3 residues: CASRGDISSYGYTF. DNA for the CDR3: TGTGCCAGTAGGGGGGACATATCCAGCTATGGCTACACCTTC.

This sequence joins TRBV5-4 and TRBJ1-3, with 7 bases fitting TRBD1. Germline V gives CDR1 SGHNT, CDR2 YYREEE (reference sequence). With V trimmed by 3 bases and J by 4 bases, 4 bases remained unmatched. The CDR3 is 14 amino acids. The CDR3 loop reads CASSSRDSGNTIYF. CDR3 in DNA: TGTGCCAGCAGCTCCCGGGACAGCGGAAACACCATATATTTT.